The T cell receptor beta chain described here comes from a study of shared clonotypes between healthy human individuals. Points from the study as a whole: For naive CD4 cells, roughly 5.5% of clonotypes were shared across a handful of donors.

The authors distributed each subset's genomic DNA evenly over several immunoSEQ plates. Libraries were prepared by immunoSEQ multiplex PCR; TCRdb keeps only in-frame clonotypes and omits some of them. The sample contains approximately 740,000 clones, approximately 74% of which appear only once. About this clone itself: The target antigen is unknown.

The ends lost 4 bases at V and 0 bases at J; junction bases unmatched: 3. This CDR3 region has 14 residues. Germline assignment: CDR1 MDHEN and CDR2 SYDVKM. The V call is TRBV28, the J call TRBJ2-7, with TRBD2 matching 7 bases. The sequence came from a woman in her 30s in good health. Sequencing used memory CD4+ T cells sorted from blood. Stated subset: CD45RA-negative fraction. DNA for the CDR3: TGTGCCAGCAGTTATCAGCGGGACTCCTACGAGCAGTACTTC. The encoded protein is CASSYQRDSYEQYF.